This TCR beta chain originates from a study of Graves' ophthalmopathy and Graves' hyperthyroidism. The overall study: Before any treatment was given, at initial diagnosis, peripheral blood was collected.

From RNA, the CDR3 regions of TCR beta chains were amplified and sequenced. HTBI primers primed a first-round RT-PCR, and a second-round multiplex PCR followed. TCRdb redid the calling of the multiplex PCR reads with MiXCR, one entry per CDR3 protein. The sample has about 480,000 distinct CDR3 sequences, about an eighth seen once. From germline, CDR1 is MNHEY and CDR2 SMNVEV (reference sequence). V dropped 3 bases and J dropped 0 bases, with 6 bases sitting between them. The CDR3 is 13 residues long. Notes on the study in general: Blood also contained most of the expanded thyroid clonotypes above 0.001 frequency.

Patients with other autoimmune diseases, uncontrolled infections, pregnancy or lactation were excluded. Serum thyroxine and TRAb, along with clinical symptoms, thyroid ultrasound and orbital computed tomography, were what diagnosis relied on. This clonotype was seen repeatedly, ten times or more. Its antigen is still unknown. Source material: blood. The V and J genes are TRBV27 and TRBJ2-7; D unclear. The TCR was taken from a woman aged 30 to 39 with Graves' ophthalmopathy. DNA of the CDR3: TGTGCCAGCAGTTTGGCACACTCCTACGAGCAGTACTTC. As protein: CASSLAHSYEQYF.